The 2 T cell receptor beta chains below come from one sample, sequenced in a study of T cells in Graves' hyperthyroidism and ophthalmopathy. RNA transcripts provided the source from which TCR beta CDR3 regions were amplified. The HTBI primer set served for first-round RT-PCR of the TCR CDR3. From the multiplex PCR reads, TCRdb called clonotypes with MiXCR, one entry per CDR3 protein. The sample gives roughly 300,000 distinct CDR3 sequences, roughly a fifth of which show up once; over 40% is in the top ten. Sequencing was performed on blood. These receptors all stem from a woman in her forties or fifties with Graves' hyperthyroidism.

This clonotype was seen many times. At one boundary the junction diverges from the germline segment, which might be a read error. V is TRBV6-1 and J is TRBJ1-5; the match to TRBD1 covers 9 bases. CDR1 MNHNS and CDR2 SASEGT come from the germline V gene. CDR3 length: 18 residues. The DNA for the CDR3 is TGTGCCAGCAGTGAGAGGCGTACAGGGGGCATTGGCAATCAGCCCCAGCGTTTT. This sequence encodes CASSERRTGGIGNQPQRF.

The sample holds one count of this clonotype. The chain has TRBV12-3 or TRBV12-4 and TRBJ1-5, with D possibly TRBD1 on 6 matching bases. With 2 bases removed from V and 5 bases from J, the gap between germline ends came to 10 bases. The CDR3 contains 14 residues. For the CDR3, the DNA is TGTGCCAGCAGTTTACGGGACACCTATCAGCCCCAGCATTTT. Its protein is CASSLRDTYQPQHF.